Listed here are 22 T cell receptor beta chains from one sample, sequenced in a study of T cell responses to AZD1222 COVID-19 vaccine. Generated by immunoSEQ multiplex PCR, the TCRdb table keeps only in-frame clones and is missing some. The sample includes about 140,000 clones, about 87% of them seen just once. The material sequenced was peripheral blood, taken on day 0 of AZD1222 vaccination. The origin of the receptors is an adult in good health.

The chain recombines TRBV6-4 with TRBJ1-1; no clear D gene. Trimming removed 4 bases at V and 0 bases at J, with 6 bases between. Looked up from germline, CDR1 is MRHNA and CDR2 is SNTAGT. The CDR3 is 13 amino acids. The CDR3 DNA sequence: TGTGCCAGCAGTGTAGAGATGAACACTGAAGCTTTCTTT. Translating gives CASSVEMNTEAFF.

The CDR3 loop reads CASSLGRRGEGYGYTF. DNA of the CDR3: TGTGCCAGCAGCTTAGGTCGGAGGGGCGAGGGGTATGGCTACACCTTC. This sequence joins TRBV7-9 and TRBJ1-2; possible D gene TRBD1, 5 bases. This CDR3 contains 16 residues. V was trimmed by 1 base and J by 5 bases, leaving 17 bases between them. The germline V gene has CDR1 SEHNR and CDR2 FQNEAQ (reference sequence).

The genes are TRBV6-6 and TRBJ1-1; D gene unclear. CDR1 is MNHNY, CDR2 SVGAGI, per germline (reference sequence). The length of the CDR3 is 15 residues. Trimming took 5 bases from V and 0 from J, leaving 13 bases between them. Here the CDR3 reads CASSLYRAMNTEAFF. In nucleotides, the CDR3 is TGTGCCAGCAGTCTATACCGAGCGATGAACACTGAAGCTTTCTTT.

The rearrangement uses TRBV7-2 and TRBJ2-1; D is uncertain. CDR1 and CDR2 from the germline V gene are SGHTA and FQGNSA. This CDR3 region has 12 residues. The V gene lost 5 bases and the J gene lost 10 bases, with 12 bases spanning the gap. The CDR3 nucleotides are TGTGCCAGCAGCAGGATTAACGGGGAGCAGTTCTTC. Translating it yields CASSRINGEQFF.

The gene calls are TRBV9 and TRBJ2-3; D is possibly TRBD1 or TRBD2 (6 bases each). The CDR3 is 17 residues long. The V and J ends lost 3 bases and 3 bases respectively, with 20 bases between them. Germline values: CDR1 SGDLS, CDR2 YYNGEE. CDR3 sequence reads: CASSGGPTSLGTDTQYF. In DNA, the CDR3 is TGTGCCAGCAGCGGGGGGCCGACTAGTCTGGGGACAGATACGCAGTATTTT.

This clone appeared a single time. The V call is TRBV5-4, the J call TRBJ2-1, with no clear D. This CDR3 has 13 residues. The germline V gene has CDR1 SGHNT and CDR2 YYREEE (reference sequence). The ends were cut back, 5 bases at V and 6 bases at J, with 12 bases in the middle. CDR3 region: CASSSDNPNEQFF. The CDR3, as DNA: TGTGCCAGCAGTTCAGACAACCCCAATGAGCAGTTCTTC. The full variable domain, in which reference TRBV5-4 and TRBJ2-1 provide the parts outside the CDR3, is ETGVTQSPTHLIKTRGQQVTLRCSSQSGHNTVSWYQQALGQGPQFIFQYYREEENGRGNFPPRFSGLQFPNYSSELNVNALELDDSALYLCASSSDNPNEQFFGPGTRLTVL.

In this sample, this clone turned up a few times. The J gene is TRBJ2-7, the V gene TRBV5-1, with 9 bases fitting TRBD1. V lost 1 base and J lost 2; bases outside the gene matches: 4. CDR3 length: 15 amino acids. Germline V lookup: CDR1 SGHRS, CDR2 YFSETQ. The CDR3 nucleotides are TGCGCCAGCAGCTTGACCGGGACAGGGCCCTACGAGCAGTACTTC. It codes for CASSLTGTGPYEQYF. The whole variable domain, filled in from reference TRBV5-1 and TRBJ2-7, reads KAGVTQTPRYLIKTRGQQVTLSCSPISGHRSVSWYQQTPGQGLQFLFEYFSETQRNKGNFPGRFSGRQFSNSRSEMNVSTLELGDSALYLCASSLTGTGPYEQYFGPGTRLTVT.

The chain links TRBV4-2 to TRBJ2-6; 7 bases map to TRBD2. V shed 1 base and J 0 bases; nucleotides not matched to a gene: 6. This CDR3 has 18 amino acids. Germline V lookup: CDR1 LGHNA, CDR2 YNFKEQ. The CDR3 DNA is TGTGCCAGCAGCCAAGGAACCGGGAGGCACTCTGGGGCCAACGTCCTGACTTTC. It encodes CASSQGTGRHSGANVLTF.

Here the CDR3 DNA reads TGTGCCAGCAGCAGCCGCAAAAGCTATTCCAATGAGCAGTTCTTC. It yields the protein CASSSRKSYSNEQFF. The chain carries TRBV7-2 and TRBJ2-1; D ambiguous. From germline, CDR1 is SGHTA and CDR2 FQGNSA. V gave up 5 bases and J gave up 6 bases, with 17 bases separating them. The CDR3 totals 15 residues.

The chain uses TRBV5-6 and TRBJ1-2; D is uncertain. Germline CDR1 is SGHDT and CDR2 is YYEEEE. Trimming took off 4 bases at V and 4 bases at J, with 17 bases between the two ends. The CDR3 spans 15 residues. The CDR3 coding sequence is TGTGCCAGCAGCAGCCCCGGGAGAACTTTCTATGGCTACACCTTC. This codes for CASSSPGRTFYGYTF.

J is TRBJ1-1 and V is TRBV28; TRBD1 matches 7 bases. The CDR3 totals 15 residues. V dropped 5 bases and J dropped 1; count of bases not matched to a gene: 7. Germline V gives CDR1 MDHEN, CDR2 SYDVKM. CDR3 region: CASSTQDRKNTEAFF. CDR3 sequence (DNA): TGTGCCAGCAGTACCCAGGACAGGAAGAACACTGAAGCTTTCTTT.

The chain is built from TRBV10-1 and TRBJ2-5; D gene unclear. The CDR3 has 14 residues. The germline gives CDR1 WNHNN, CDR2 SYGVQD (reference sequence). V dropped 3 bases and J dropped 1 base, with 9 bases sitting between them. CDR3 sequence (DNA): TGCGCCAGCAGTGAAACGGATTCCCAAGAGACCCAGTACTTC. Its protein is CASSETDSQETQYF.

The rearrangement links TRBV9 to TRBJ2-7; 7 positions match TRBD2. The length of the CDR3 is 14 residues. After removal of 4 bases from V and 6 bases from J, the junction contained 10 bases not matched to a gene. CDR1 and CDR2 (germline): SGDLS, YYNGEE. The CDR3 loop reads CASSPQAGAAEQYF. CDR3 nucleotides: TGTGCCAGCAGCCCCCAGGCGGGAGCCGCCGAGCAGTACTTC.

V and J are TRBV28 and TRBJ2-3; D unclear. Trimming pared 5 bases from V and 2 bases from J, leaving 5 bases between. The germline gives CDR1 MDHEN, CDR2 SYDVKM. This CDR3 is built from 12 residues. The CDR3 is CASSPHTDTQYF. Here the CDR3 DNA reads TGTGCCAGCAGTCCCCACACAGATACGCAGTATTTT.

This clone has only a few counts. The chain joins TRBV4-1 to TRBJ1-2; 7 bases line up with TRBD1. CDR3 length equals 16 residues. CDR1 is MGHRA and CDR2 is YSYEKL in the germline V gene. After removal of 5 bases from V and 0 bases from J, the junction contained 9 bases not matched to a gene. The CDR3 sequence is CASSEVGGTANYGYTF. The DNA for the CDR3 is TGCGCCAGCAGCGAAGTAGGGGGGACAGCTAACTATGGCTACACCTTC.

The chain couples TRBV5-1 to TRBJ2-3; 9 bases fit TRBD1. V was clipped by 7 bases and J by 4 bases; unmatched bases: 10. Germline CDR1 is SGHRS and CDR2 is YFSETQ. The CDR3 runs to 15 residues. The CDR3 reads CASGEEGQGPDTQYF. The CDR3 region has the DNA TGCGCCAGCGGGGAGGAGGGACAGGGTCCAGATACGCAGTATTTT.

The rearrangement links TRBV3-1 (or the pseudogene TRBV3-2) to TRBJ1-2; TRBD1 might be the D (6 bases). Germline V CDR1 and CDR2: LGHDT, YNNKEL (reference sequence). With 1 base removed from V and 8 bases from J, the gap between germline ends came to 11 bases. CDR3 length: 13 residues. As DNA, the CDR3 is TGTGCCAGCAGCCAAGGAGGGGGAGACGGCTACACCTTC. Translating gives CASSQGGGDGYTF.

The chain recombines TRBV5-1 with TRBJ2-7; D assignment may be TRBD1 or TRBD2 (5 bases each). CDR1 and CDR2 from the germline V gene are SGHRS and YFSETQ. The CDR3 runs 13 residues. The V end lost 0 bases, the J end lost 3 bases, and 7 bases lay between the germline ends. CDR3 amino acids: CASSLGDDYEQYF. CDR3 DNA: TGCGCCAGCAGCTTGGGGGACGACTACGAGCAGTACTTC.

The CDR3 nucleotides read TGTGCCAGCAAACTGCCCTCTGGAAACACCATATATTTT. Protein: CASKLPSGNTIYF. The genes are TRBV25-1 and TRBJ1-3, with D unresolved. The CDR3 consists of 13 residues. V lost 7 bases and J lost 0, with 7 bases in between. CDR1 and CDR2 (germline): MGHDK, SYGVNS.

This clone was counted once. This chain connects TRBV28 to TRBJ1-2, with 8 bases identical to TRBD1. The germline V gene encodes CDR1 MDHEN and CDR2 SYDVKM. The CDR3 consists of 14 residues. The J segment lost 7 bases and the V segment lost 1 base, leaving 5 bases of the junction unmatched. CDR3 region: CASSLSYRGGGYTF. DNA of the CDR3: TGTGCCAGCAGTTTATCGTACAGGGGGGGTGGCTACACCTTC.

The V call is TRBV27, the J call TRBJ2-7; 9 nucleotides agree with TRBD2. This CDR3 comprises 15 residues. Germline loops: CDR1 MNHEY, CDR2 SMNVEV (reference sequence). J gave up 3 bases and V 4 bases, and 7 bases lay outside the gene matches. DNA for the CDR3: TGTGCCAGCAGTTCATTAAGCGGGAGGTTCTACGAGCAGTACTTC. Protein sequence: CASSSLSGRFYEQYF.

The J gene is TRBJ2-1, the V gene TRBV27; the D gene is possibly TRBD1 (7 bases). This CDR3 region has 16 residues. V was trimmed by 4 bases and J by 4 bases, leaving 17 bases between them. Germline assignment: CDR1 MNHEY and CDR2 SMNVEV (reference sequence). The CDR3 region is CASSSTGDSQYNEQFF. CDR3 DNA: TGTGCCAGCAGTTCGACGGGGGACAGCCAATACAATGAGCAGTTCTTC.